This TCR beta chain was obtained from a study of T cell changes during pregnancy in multiple sclerosis. V dropped 3 bases and J dropped 7; count of bases not matched to a gene: 7. Germline V gives CDR1 GTSNPN, CDR2 SVGIG (reference sequence). The CDR3 is 14 residues long. The protocol was immunoSEQ multiplex PCR, while the TCRdb copy is restricted to in-frame clones and leaves out a portion. The table has 90,000 to 130,000 clones, around 90% seen once; the top ten hold approximately 1.4%. The source of this sequence is a female donor with multiple sclerosis, enrolled in a pregnancy study. This specimen consisted of peripheral blood, obtained in the third trimester of pregnancy. This sequence joins TRBV30 and TRBJ1-4; 8 nucleotides line up with TRBD1. CDR3 residues: CAWSTGGSSEKLFF. CDR3 sequence (DNA): TGTGCCTGGAGCACAGGGGGTAGTAGTGAAAAACTGTTTTTT.